This TCR beta chain stems from a study of blood T cell repertoires in COVID-19. As for the study in general: From the United States, Italy and Spain came samples of acute and convalescent COVID-19.

Authors' processing steps: Cell counts per sample came from amplifying reference gene primers. Some clones are missing from TCRdb's copy, which holds only in-frame ones; the method was immunoSEQ multiplex PCR. V, J and clone size are those of that table, while D and trimming were read from the DNA. The top ten hold roughly 7.3% of the sample, which has 80,000 or so clones, roughly four fifths seen once. CDR1 is MNHEY, CDR2 SMNVEV, per germline (reference sequence). CDR3 length equals 16 residues. Trimming took 7 bases from V and 0 from J; bases not matched to a gene: 4. Input material: peripheral blood. The origin of this receptor is a human donor in a cohort sampled during active COVID-19. V gene TRBV27 combines with J gene TRBJ1-6; TRBD1 agrees at 9 bases. CDR3 sequence (DNA): TGTGCCAGCACCGGGACAGGGAGCTCCTATAATTCACCCCTCCACTTT. It codes for CASTGTGSSYNSPLHF.